Listed below are T cell receptor beta chains from one sample, sequenced in a study of blood T cell repertoires in COVID-19. Using immunoSEQ multiplex PCR, the repertoire was profiled, and TCRdb retains in-frame clones only, with some absent. The sample has roughly 120,000 clones; roughly 75% are singletons. The sample consisted of peripheral blood. These receptors came from a human donor in a cohort sampled during active or convalescent COVID-19. Both conserved end residues are part of each CDR3. Each record gives: V gene, D gene, J gene, clone size, CDR3 protein, CDR3 DNA. D genes are given only for firm matches. Some rows have no size entry. The others give once, few or many, or a class for an expanded clone.

TRBV9	TRBD2	TRBJ2-1	NA	CASSVGGRYGAGEQFF	TGTGCCAGCAGCGTCGGCGGGAGGTACGGGGCTGGTGAGCAGTTCTTC
TRBV5-4	NA	TRBJ2-2	few	CASSLAFQDTGELFF	TGTGCCAGCAGCTTGGCCTTCCAGGACACCGGGGAGCTGTTTTTT
TRBV6-2/TRBV6-3	NA	TRBJ2-2	NA	CASSYIGRTGELFF	TGTGCCAGCAGTTACATAGGCAGGACCGGGGAGCTGTTTTTT
TRBV2	TRBD1	TRBJ1-2	NA	CASRKGALNYGYTF	TGTGCCAGCAGGAAGGGGGCCCTTAACTATGGCTACACCTTC
TRBV3-1/TRBV3-2	TRBD2	TRBJ2-7	NA	CASSLYSGSASYEQYF	TGTGCCAGCAGCTTATATAGCGGGTCCGCCTCCTACGAGCAGTACTTC
TRBV9	NA	TRBJ2-1	NA	CASTPTDYPGSYNEQFF	TGTGCCAGCACCCCGACAGATTACCCTGGATCCTACAATGAGCAGTTCTTC
TRBV7-2	NA	TRBJ1-2	NA	CASSLVDISYGYTF	TGTGCCAGCAGCTTAGTGGACATATCCTATGGCTACACCTTC
TRBV15	NA	TRBJ1-2	few	CATSKRPSYGYTF	TGTGCCACCAGCAAGCGACCAAGCTATGGCTACACCTTC
TRBV1	NA	TRBJ2-7	once	CTSSQVGSGRIPQQYF	TGCACCAGCAGCCAAGTGGGTAGCGGGAGGATCCCGCAGCAGTACTTC
TRBV10-3	TRBD1	TRBJ1-1	NA	CATGDRTNTEAFF	TGTGCCACAGGGGACAGGACGAACACTGAAGCTTTCTTT
TRBV4-1	NA	TRBJ1-2	many	CASSADRNANYGYTF	TGCGCCAGCAGCGCAGACAGGAATGCTAACTATGGCTACACCTTC
TRBV29-1	NA	TRBJ1-3	NA	CSGRGGNTIYF	TGCAGCGGAAGAGGCGGAAACACCATATATTTT
TRBV9	NA	TRBJ2-5	NA	CASSVGLGPKETQYF	TGTGCCAGCAGCGTAGGACTAGGTCCTAAAGAGACCCAGTACTTC